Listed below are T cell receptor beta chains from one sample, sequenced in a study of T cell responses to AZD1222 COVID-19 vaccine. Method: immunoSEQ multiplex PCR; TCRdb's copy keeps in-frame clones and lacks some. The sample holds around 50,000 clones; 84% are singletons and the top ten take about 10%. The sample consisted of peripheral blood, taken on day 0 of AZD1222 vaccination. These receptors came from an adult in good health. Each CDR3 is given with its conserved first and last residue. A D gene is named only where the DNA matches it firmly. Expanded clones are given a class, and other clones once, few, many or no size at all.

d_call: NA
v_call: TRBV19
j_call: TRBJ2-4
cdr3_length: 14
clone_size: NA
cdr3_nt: TGTGCCACGCAGGGACAGCCGGGCGGGGACATTCAGTACTTC
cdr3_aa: CATQGQPGGDIQYF

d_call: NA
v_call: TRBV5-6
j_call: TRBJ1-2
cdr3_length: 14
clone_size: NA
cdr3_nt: TGTGCCAGCAGTAGTCAGGGGAAATTGGGCGGCTACACCTTC
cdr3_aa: CASSSQGKLGGYTF

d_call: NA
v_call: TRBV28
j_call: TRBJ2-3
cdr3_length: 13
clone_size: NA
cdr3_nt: TGTGCCAGCAGTTTGAGTGGGGGAGATACGCAGTATTTT
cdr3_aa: CASSLSGGDTQYF

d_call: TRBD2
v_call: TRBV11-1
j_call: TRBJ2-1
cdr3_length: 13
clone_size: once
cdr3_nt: TGTGCCGGTCAGACTAGCGGGGGCAATGAGCAGTTCTTC
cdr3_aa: CAGQTSGGNEQFF

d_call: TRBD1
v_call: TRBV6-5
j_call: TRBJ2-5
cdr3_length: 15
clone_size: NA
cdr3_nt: TGTGCCAGCAGTGACTCCGGGACAGGGGTAGAGACCCAGTACTTC
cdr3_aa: CASSDSGTGVETQYF

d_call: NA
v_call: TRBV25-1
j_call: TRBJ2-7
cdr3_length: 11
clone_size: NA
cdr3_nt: TGTGCCAGCAGTGGGATTTCGGAGCAGTACTTC
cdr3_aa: CASSGISEQYF

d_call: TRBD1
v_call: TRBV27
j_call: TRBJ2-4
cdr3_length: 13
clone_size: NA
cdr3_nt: TGTGCCAGCAGGAAGACAGGGGGCAACATTCAGTACTTC
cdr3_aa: CASRKTGGNIQYF

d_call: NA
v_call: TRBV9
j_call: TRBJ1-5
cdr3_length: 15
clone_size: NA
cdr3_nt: TGTGCCAGCAGCGTAGAGGGCTCCAGGGATCAGCCCCAGCATTTT
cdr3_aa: CASSVEGSRDQPQHF

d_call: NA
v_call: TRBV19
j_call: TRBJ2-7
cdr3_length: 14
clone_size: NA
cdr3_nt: TGTGCCAGTAGTCCCTCCGGGACACACTACGAGCAGTACTTC
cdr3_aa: CASSPSGTHYEQYF

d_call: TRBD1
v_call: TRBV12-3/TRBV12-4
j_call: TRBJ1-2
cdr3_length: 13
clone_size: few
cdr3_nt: TGTGCCAGCAGAAGAACAGGGGGCTATGGCTACACCTTC
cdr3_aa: CASRRTGGYGYTF

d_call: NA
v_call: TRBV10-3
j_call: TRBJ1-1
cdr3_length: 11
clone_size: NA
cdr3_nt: TGTGCCATCAGTACAGGGCCGGAAGCTTTCTTT
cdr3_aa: CAISTGPEAFF

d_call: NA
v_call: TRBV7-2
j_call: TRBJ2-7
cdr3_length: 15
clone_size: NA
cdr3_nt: TGTGCCAGCAGCTTAGATGCGGGGGACACCTACGAGCAGTACTTC
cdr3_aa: CASSLDAGDTYEQYF

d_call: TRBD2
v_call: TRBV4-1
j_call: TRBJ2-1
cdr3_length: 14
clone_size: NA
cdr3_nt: TGCGCCAGCAGCCAGGATGGGAGGGCCGGTGAGCAGTTCTTC
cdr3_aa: CASSQDGRAGEQFF